Below, 6 T cell receptor beta chains from the same sample are listed, as sequenced in a study of CXCR3-negative and CXCR3-positive naive CD8 T cells. General study points: Relative to CXCR3-negative naive cells, CXCR3-positive naive cells had more hydrophobic TRB CDR3s.

The authors made the TRB cDNA libraries by 5' RACE using UMI labels. TCRdb re-called the 5' RACE reads and catalogs CDR3 proteins one per entry, DNA excluded. This sample's table reports fewer than 90,000 distinct CDR3 sequences. No antigen has been assigned to these receptors. Sequenced material: naive CXCR3+ CD8+ T cells from blood. Subset defined: CD45RO-CCR7+CD27+CD95- naive CD8+ T cells expressing CXCR3 (TNR3+). These receptors all stem from a human donor in good health. Some clones in this sample may be carry-over from other donors' samples.

V is TRBV9 and J is TRBJ2-1. This CDR3 region has 13 residues. From germline, CDR1 is SGDLS and CDR2 YYNGEE. The CDR3 is CASSVVQGDEQFF. The full variable domain, its missing parts supplied by reference TRBV9 and TRBJ2-1, is DSGVTQTPKHLITATGQRVTLRCSPRSGDLSVYWYQQSLDQGLQFLIQYYNGEERAKGNILERFSAQQFPDLHSELNLSSLELGDSALYFCASSVVQGDEQFFGPGTRLTVL.

The chain recombines TRBV29-1 with TRBJ1-2; TCRdb picks TRBD1, but there is no DNA to check that call. This CDR3 region has 14 residues. The germline V gene encodes CDR1 SQVTM and CDR2 ANQGSEA. CDR3 sequence: CTGKGTGFTYGYTF.

J is TRBJ2-7 and V is TRBV13; TCRdb selects TRBD2, and the lack of DNA leaves this call unchecked. Germline V gene lookup returns CDR1 PRHDT and CDR2 FYEKMQ (reference sequence). CDR3 length: 17 amino acids. This CDR3 reads CASSPGASGRSSYEQYF. The whole variable domain, filled in from reference TRBV13 and TRBJ2-7, reads AAGVIQSPRHLIKEKRETATLKCYPIPRHDTVYWYQQGPGQDPQFLISFYEKMQSDKGSIPDRFSAQQFSDYHSELNMSSLELGDSALYFCASSPGASGRSSYEQYFGPGTRLTVT.

V gene TRBV20-1 combines with J gene TRBJ1-5. The CDR3 runs to 15 residues. Germline V lookup: CDR1 DFQATT, CDR2 SNEGSKA (reference sequence). The CDR3 region is CSAREEGRSNQPQHF.

J is TRBJ1-4 and V is TRBV7-9. Germline V lookup: CDR1 SEHNR, CDR2 FQNEAQ (reference sequence). This CDR3 region has 16 residues. CDR3 loop: CASSLRQAALNEKLFF.

V is TRBV21-1 and J is TRBJ1-1. TRBV21-1 counts as a pseudogene. This CDR3 contains 14 residues. CDR3 sequence reads: CASSPTFSGTEAFF.